This T cell receptor (beta chain) is drawn from a study of T cells after posttransplantation cyclophosphamide. Study-level points and caveats: After PTCy, TRB diversity resembled that of CNI/methotrexate controls. Later blood repertoires were often dominated by clones from the donor CD8+ memory compartment.

Concerning this clone: Its target is not known.

The V gene end was trimmed by 3 bases and the J gene end by 4 bases; junction bases not matched to a gene: 8. Germline CDR1 and CDR2: SGHKS and YYEKEE (reference sequence). CDR3 length: 15 amino acids. Only in-frame clones appear in the TCRdb table, and some are missing; sequencing was by immunoSEQ multiplex PCR. The sample comprises tens of thousands of clones, 92% of which are singletons, and around 3.2% rests with the top ten. Sequences were obtained from PBMCs. The genes are TRBV5-5 and TRBJ2-7, with 9 bases aligning to TRBD1. The source of this sequence is a woman in her fifties or sixties in good health and a related stem cell transplant donor. As DNA, the CDR3 is TGTGCCAGCAGCTCGGAACAGGGGGCGGGATACGAGCAGTACTTC. Protein sequence: CASSSEQGAGYEQYF.